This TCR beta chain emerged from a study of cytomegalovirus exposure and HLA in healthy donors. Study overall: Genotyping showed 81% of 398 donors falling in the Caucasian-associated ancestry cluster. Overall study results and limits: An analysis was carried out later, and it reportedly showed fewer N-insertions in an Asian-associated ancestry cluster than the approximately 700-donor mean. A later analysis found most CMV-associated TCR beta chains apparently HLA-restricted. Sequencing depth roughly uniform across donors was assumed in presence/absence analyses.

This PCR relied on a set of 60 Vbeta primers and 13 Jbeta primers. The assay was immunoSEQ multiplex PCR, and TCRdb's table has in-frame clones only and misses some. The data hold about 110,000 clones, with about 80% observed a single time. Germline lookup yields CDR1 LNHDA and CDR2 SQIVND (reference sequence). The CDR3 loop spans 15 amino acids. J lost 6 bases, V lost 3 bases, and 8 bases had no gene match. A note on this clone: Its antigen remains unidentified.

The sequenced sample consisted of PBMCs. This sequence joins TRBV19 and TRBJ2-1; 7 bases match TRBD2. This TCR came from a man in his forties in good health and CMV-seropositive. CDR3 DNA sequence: TGTGCCAGTAGTATTGGGGGAGTAGCGGGCAATGAGCAGTTCTTC. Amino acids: CASSIGGVAGNEQFF.